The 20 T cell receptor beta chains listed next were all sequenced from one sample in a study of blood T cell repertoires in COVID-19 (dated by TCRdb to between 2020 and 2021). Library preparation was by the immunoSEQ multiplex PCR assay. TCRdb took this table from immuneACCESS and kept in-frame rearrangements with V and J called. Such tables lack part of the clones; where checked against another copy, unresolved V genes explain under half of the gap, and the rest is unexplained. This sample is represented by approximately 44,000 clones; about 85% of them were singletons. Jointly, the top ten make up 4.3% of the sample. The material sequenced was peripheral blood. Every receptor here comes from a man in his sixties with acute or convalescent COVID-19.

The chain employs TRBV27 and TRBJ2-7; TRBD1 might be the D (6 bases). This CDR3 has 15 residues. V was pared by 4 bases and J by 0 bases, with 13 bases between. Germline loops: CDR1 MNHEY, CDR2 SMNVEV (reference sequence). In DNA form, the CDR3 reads TGTGCCAGCAGTTCCGGGACATACGCCTCCTACGAGCAGTACTTC. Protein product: CASSSGTYASYEQYF.

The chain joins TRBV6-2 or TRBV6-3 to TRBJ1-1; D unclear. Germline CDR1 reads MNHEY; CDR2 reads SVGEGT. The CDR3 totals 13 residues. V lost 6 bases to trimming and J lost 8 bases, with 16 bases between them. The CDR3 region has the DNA TGTGCCAGCAGCTATGTGGGTGTCGGGGAAGCTTTCTTT. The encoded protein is CASSYVGVGEAFF.

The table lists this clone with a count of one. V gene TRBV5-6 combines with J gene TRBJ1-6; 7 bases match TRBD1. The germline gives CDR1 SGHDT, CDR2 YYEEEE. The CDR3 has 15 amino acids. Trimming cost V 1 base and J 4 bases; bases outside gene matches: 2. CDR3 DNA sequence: TGTGCCAGCAGCTTGCTGGGACAGTATAATTCACCCCTCCACTTT. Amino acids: CASSLLGQYNSPLHF.

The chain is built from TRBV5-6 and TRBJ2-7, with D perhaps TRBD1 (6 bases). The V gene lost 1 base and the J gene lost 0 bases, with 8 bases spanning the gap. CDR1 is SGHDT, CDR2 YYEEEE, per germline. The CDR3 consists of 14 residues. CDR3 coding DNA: TGTGCCAGCAGCTTGTGGGGGCCCTCCTACGAGCAGTACTTC. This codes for CASSLWGPSYEQYF.

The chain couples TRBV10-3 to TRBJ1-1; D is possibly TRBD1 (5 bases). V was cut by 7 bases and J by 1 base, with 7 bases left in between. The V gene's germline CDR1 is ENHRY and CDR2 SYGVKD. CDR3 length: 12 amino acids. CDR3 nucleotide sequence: TGTGCCATCACTGGACAGAACACTGAAGCTTTCTTT. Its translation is CAITGQNTEAFF.

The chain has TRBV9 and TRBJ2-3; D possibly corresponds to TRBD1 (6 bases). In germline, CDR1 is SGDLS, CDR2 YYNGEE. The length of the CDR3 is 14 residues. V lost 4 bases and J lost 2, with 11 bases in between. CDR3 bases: TGTGCCAGCAGCTACACAGGGACCACAGATACGCAGTATTTT. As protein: CASSYTGTTDTQYF.

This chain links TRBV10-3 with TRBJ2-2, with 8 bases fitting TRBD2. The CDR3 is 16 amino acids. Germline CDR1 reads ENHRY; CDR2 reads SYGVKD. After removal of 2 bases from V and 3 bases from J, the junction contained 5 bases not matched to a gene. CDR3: CAISEAGGVDTGELFF. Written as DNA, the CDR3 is TGTGCCATCAGTGAGGCCGGGGGGGTTGACACCGGGGAGCTGTTTTTT.

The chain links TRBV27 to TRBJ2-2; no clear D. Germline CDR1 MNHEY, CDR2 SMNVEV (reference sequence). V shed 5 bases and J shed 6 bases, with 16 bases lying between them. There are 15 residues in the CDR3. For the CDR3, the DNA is TGTGCCAGCAGTAAGTGGCCCTCCGCGGCCGGGGAGCTGTTTTTT. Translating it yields CASSKWPSAAGELFF.

The CDR3 nucleotides are TGTGCCAGCAGTTTAGGGCCAGGGGGTGGGAGCAATCAGCCCCAGCATTTT. Its translation is CASSLGPGGGSNQPQHF. The V call is TRBV27, the J call TRBJ1-5, with 7 positions matching TRBD1. Germline V gene sequence: CDR1 MNHEY, CDR2 SMNVEV (reference sequence). V lost 2 bases, J lost 1 base, and 8 bases stayed unmatched. The CDR3 sequence is 17 residues long.

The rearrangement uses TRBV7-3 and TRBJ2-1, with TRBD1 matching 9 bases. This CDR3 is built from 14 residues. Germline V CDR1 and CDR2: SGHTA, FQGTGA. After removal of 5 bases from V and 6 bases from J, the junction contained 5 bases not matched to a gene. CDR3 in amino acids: CASSPGTGSNEQFF. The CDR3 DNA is TGTGCCAGCAGCCCTGGGACAGGGAGCAATGAGCAGTTCTTC.

This chain's CDR3 is CASSPGTGGNEQFF. CDR3 DNA sequence: TGTGCCAGCAGCCCTGGGACAGGTGGCAATGAGCAGTTCTTC. The gene calls are TRBV9 and TRBJ2-1; 8 bases match TRBD1. CDR1 SGDLS and CDR2 YYNGEE come from the germline V gene. This CDR3 has 14 amino acids. The V and J ends lost 4 bases and 6 bases, in that order; junction bases with no gene match: 6.

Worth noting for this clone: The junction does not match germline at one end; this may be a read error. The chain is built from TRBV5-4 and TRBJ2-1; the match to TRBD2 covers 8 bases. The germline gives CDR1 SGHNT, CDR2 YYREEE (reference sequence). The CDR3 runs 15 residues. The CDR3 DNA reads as TGTGTCAGCACGTCGGGGGGGCTCTCCTACAATGAGCAGTTCTTC. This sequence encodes CVSTSGGLSYNEQFF.

The CDR3 DNA reads TGCGCCAGCAGCCAAGATCCTACCAGGGGGGACGGTCACACTGAAGCTTTCTTT. Translated: CASSQDPTRGDGHTEAFF. The V call is TRBV4-1, the J call TRBJ1-1; 7 positions match TRBD1. The CDR3 has 18 residues. The V gene's germline CDR1 is MGHRA and CDR2 YSYEKL. V dropped 0 bases and J dropped 3; count of bases not matched to a gene: 13.

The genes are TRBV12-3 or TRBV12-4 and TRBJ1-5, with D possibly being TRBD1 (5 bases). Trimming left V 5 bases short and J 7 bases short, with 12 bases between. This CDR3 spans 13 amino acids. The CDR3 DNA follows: TGTGCCAGCAGTGGACAATTGGGGCAGCCCCAGCATTTT. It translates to CASSGQLGQPQHF.

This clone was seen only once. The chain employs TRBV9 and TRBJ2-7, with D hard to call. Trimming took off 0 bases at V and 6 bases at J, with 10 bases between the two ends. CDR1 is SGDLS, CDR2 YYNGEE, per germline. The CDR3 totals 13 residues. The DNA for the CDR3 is TGTGCCAGCAGCGTAGAAGTTAGAGGCGAGCAGTACTTC. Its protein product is CASSVEVRGEQYF. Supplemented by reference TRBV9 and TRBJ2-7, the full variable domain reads DSGVTQTPKHLITATGQRVTLRCSPRSGDLSVYWYQQSLDQGLQFLIQYYNGEERAKGNILERFSAQQFPDLHSELNLSSLELGDSALYFCASSVEVRGEQYFGPGTRLTVT.

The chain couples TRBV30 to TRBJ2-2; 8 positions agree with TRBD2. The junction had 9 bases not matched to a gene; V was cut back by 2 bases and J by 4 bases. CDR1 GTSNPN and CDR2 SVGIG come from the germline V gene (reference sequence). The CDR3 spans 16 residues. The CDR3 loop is CAWSPLSGSITGELFF. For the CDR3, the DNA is TGTGCCTGGAGTCCCTTAAGCGGGAGCATCACCGGGGAGCTGTTTTTT. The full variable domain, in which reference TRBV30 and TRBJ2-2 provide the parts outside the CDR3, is SQTIHQWPATLVQPVGSPLSLECTVEGTSNPNLYWYRQAAGRGLQLLFYSVGIGQISSEVPQNLSASRPQDRQFILSSKKLLLSDSGFYLCAWSPLSGSITGELFFGEGSRLTVL.

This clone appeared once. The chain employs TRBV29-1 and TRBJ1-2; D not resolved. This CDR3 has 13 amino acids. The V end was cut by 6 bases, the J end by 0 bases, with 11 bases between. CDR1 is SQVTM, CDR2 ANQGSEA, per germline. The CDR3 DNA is TGCAGCGTCGAACACAATCCTAACTATGGCTACACCTTC. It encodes CSVEHNPNYGYTF.

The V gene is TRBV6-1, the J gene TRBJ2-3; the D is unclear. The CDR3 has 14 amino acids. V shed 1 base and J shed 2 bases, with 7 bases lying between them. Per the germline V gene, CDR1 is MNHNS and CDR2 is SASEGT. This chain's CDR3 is CASSEGPHTDTQYF. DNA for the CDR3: TGTGCCAGCAGTGAAGGGCCTCACACAGATACGCAGTATTTT.

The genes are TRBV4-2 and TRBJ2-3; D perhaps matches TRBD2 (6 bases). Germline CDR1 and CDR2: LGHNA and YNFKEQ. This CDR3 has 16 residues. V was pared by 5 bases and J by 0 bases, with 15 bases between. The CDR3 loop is CASSSTGGASTDTQYF. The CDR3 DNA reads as TGTGCCAGCAGCAGTACTGGCGGGGCTAGCACAGATACGCAGTATTTT.

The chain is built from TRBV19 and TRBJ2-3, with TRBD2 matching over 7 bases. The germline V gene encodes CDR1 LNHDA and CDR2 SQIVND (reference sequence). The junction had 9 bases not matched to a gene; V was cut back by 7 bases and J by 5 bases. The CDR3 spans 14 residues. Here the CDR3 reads CASTETSSKDTQYF. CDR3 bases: TGTGCCAGTACTGAGACTAGCTCAAAAGATACGCAGTATTTT.